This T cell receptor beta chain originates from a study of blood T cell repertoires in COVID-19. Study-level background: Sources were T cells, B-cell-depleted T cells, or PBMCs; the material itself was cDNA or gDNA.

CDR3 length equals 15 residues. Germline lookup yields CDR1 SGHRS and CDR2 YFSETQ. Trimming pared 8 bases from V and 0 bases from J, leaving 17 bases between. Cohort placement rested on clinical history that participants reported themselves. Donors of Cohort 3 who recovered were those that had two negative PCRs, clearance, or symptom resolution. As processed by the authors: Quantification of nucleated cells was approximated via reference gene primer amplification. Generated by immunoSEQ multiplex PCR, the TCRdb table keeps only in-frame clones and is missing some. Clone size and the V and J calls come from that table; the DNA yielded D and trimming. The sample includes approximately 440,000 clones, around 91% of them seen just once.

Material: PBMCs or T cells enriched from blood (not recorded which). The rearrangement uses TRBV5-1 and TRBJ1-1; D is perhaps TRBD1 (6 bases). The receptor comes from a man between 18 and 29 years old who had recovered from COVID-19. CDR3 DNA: TGCGCCAGTGGGACAATCGCTACTATGAACACTGAAGCTTTCTTT. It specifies CASGTIATMNTEAFF.